One and the same sample provided the 15 T cell receptor beta chains below, sequenced in a study of cytotoxic CD8 clonotypes in ibrutinib-treated CLL. Here immunoSEQ multiplex PCR was the method, and the copy in TCRdb shows in-frame clones only, minus some. The sample yields 250,000 to 350,000 clones, 65% to 85% seen once. The material sequenced was PBMCs, taken at disease progression, from a patient treated with ibrutinib. Receptors were obtained from a human donor with chronic lymphocytic leukemia.

The rearrangement uses TRBV5-1 and TRBJ1-2; D is perhaps TRBD1 (5 bases). The V and J ends lost 1 base and 7 bases respectively, with 20 bases between them. In germline, CDR1 is SGHRS, CDR2 YFSETQ. The CDR3 runs 16 residues. The CDR3 DNA sequence: TGCGCCAGCAGCTTGAGGCGGGGCGCAGGGAGCGGTGGCTACACCTTC. Its translation is CASSLRRGAGSGGYTF.

The sample holds a few counts of this clone. The chain recombines TRBV18 with TRBJ2-7; TRBD2 agrees at 10 bases. Germline trimming cut 4 bases from V and 3 bases from J; bases unmatched to any gene: 3. CDR3 size: 14 residues. Germline V gives CDR1 KGHSH, CDR2 LQKENI. The CDR3 DNA reads as TGTGCCAGCTCACATAGCGGGAGGCTCTACGAGCAGTACTTC. Amino acid sequence: CASSHSGRLYEQYF.

The chain combines TRBV4-1 with TRBJ2-3; D tentatively fits TRBD1 or TRBD2 (5 bases each). V lost 2 bases and J 7 bases, leaving 19 bases between the germline ends. The CDR3 has 16 residues. Germline-derived CDR1 and CDR2 are MGHRA and YSYEKL. CDR3 in amino acids: CASSQLSRDPWYTQYF. The CDR3 region has the DNA TGCGCCAGCAGCCAACTTTCCCGGGACCCGTGGTATACGCAGTATTTT.

V is TRBV10-1 and J is TRBJ2-5, with TRBD2 matching over 15 bases. With 2 bases clipped from V and 9 bases from J, the junction kept 16 bases outside the gene matches. Germline V gene sequence: CDR1 WNHNN, CDR2 SYGVQD (reference sequence). The CDR3 is 19 amino acids. For the CDR3, the DNA is TGCGCCAGCAGTGAGCGGGGGTGGACTAGCGGGAGGGCTCGAATTTCCCAGTACTTC. It is translated as CASSERGWTSGRARISQYF.

The J gene is TRBJ1-2, the V gene TRBV5-1; unclear D gene. Germline CDR1 reads SGHRS; CDR2 reads YFSETQ. V gave up 1 base and J gave up 2 bases, with 6 bases separating them. The CDR3 is 13 residues long. CDR3: CASSLSRNYGYTF. CDR3 bases: TGCGCCAGCAGCTTGTCGCGGAACTATGGCTACACCTTC.

V and J are TRBV18 and TRBJ2-7; 10 positions match TRBD2. CDR1 KGHSH and CDR2 LQKENI come from the germline V gene. The V and J ends lost 3 bases and 5 bases, in that order; junction bases with no gene match: 4. The CDR3 length is 14 residues. The CDR3 DNA reads as TGTGCCAGCTCACCCAGCGGGAGGGCCAACGAGCAGTACTTC. It codes for CASSPSGRANEQYF.

The chain joins TRBV6-6 to TRBJ2-1; D might be TRBD1 (5 bases). The germline V and J ends were trimmed by 0 bases and 5 bases, with 11 bases remaining between them. CDR3 length: 15 residues. Germline V lookup: CDR1 MNHNY, CDR2 SVGAGI (reference sequence). CDR3 nucleotide sequence: TGTGCCAGCAGTTACTCGGCACTGGGGCACAATGAGCAGTTCTTC. It specifies CASSYSALGHNEQFF.

The rearrangement uses TRBV7-9 and TRBJ2-7, with no clear D. CDR3 length: 13 amino acids. Germline CDR1 SEHNR, CDR2 FQNEAQ (reference sequence). Between the trimmed V and J ends, which lost 2 bases and 2 bases, there was a span of 7 bases. The CDR3, as DNA: TGTGCCAGCAGCTTACCGGGTGCCTACGAGCAGTACTTC. This encodes CASSLPGAYEQYF.

This clone was seen only a few times. The chain's CDR3 is CASSQARTNYGYTF. The DNA of the CDR3 is TGCGCCAGCAGCCAAGCTCGGACTAACTATGGCTACACCTTC. The rearrangement links TRBV4-1 to TRBJ1-2; no clear D. Trimming took 1 base from V and 0 from J, leaving 6 bases between them. Germline CDR1 reads MGHRA; CDR2 reads YSYEKL. This CDR3 comprises 14 residues.

CDR3 coding DNA: TGCGCCAGCAGCTTGGCCCCCCGGGATTTTACTTACGAGCAGTACTTC. The encoded protein is CASSLAPRDFTYEQYF. The chain uses TRBV5-1 and TRBJ2-7; tentatively, D is TRBD2 (5 bases). Germline CDR1 SGHRS, CDR2 YFSETQ. Trimming pared 0 bases from V and 4 bases from J, leaving 17 bases between. This CDR3 contains 16 residues.

A single count supports this clone. The chain joins TRBV13 to TRBJ1-1; D is unresolved. The length of the CDR3 is 15 residues. Germline CDR1 PRHDT, CDR2 FYEKMQ (reference sequence). V was cut by 4 bases and J by 3 bases, with 15 bases left in between. This chain's CDR3 is CASSSLGVSDTEAFF. In DNA, the CDR3 is TGTGCCAGCAGCTCTTTGGGCGTCTCGGACACTGAAGCTTTCTTT. Filled out from reference TRBV13 and TRBJ1-1, the complete variable domain reads AAGVIQSPRHLIKEKRETATLKCYPIPRHDTVYWYQQGPGQDPQFLISFYEKMQSDKGSIPDRFSAQQFSDYHSELNMSSLELGDSALYFCASSSLGVSDTEAFFGQGTRLTVV.

This clone was picked up a small number of times. J is TRBJ2-5 and V is TRBV15; no firm D call. The germline V gene encodes CDR1 LNHNV and CDR2 YYDKDF (reference sequence). Trimming took off 0 bases at V and 5 bases at J, with 10 bases between the two ends. This CDR3 contains 14 residues. In DNA form, the CDR3 reads TGTGCCACCAGCAGAGATTTCTCTGAGGAGACCCAGTACTTC. Translating it yields CATSRDFSEETQYF.

The chain uses TRBV6-1 and TRBJ2-7, with D hard to call. V lost 3 bases and J 7 bases, leaving 22 bases between the germline ends. From germline, CDR1 is MNHNS and CDR2 SASEGT. CDR3 length: 16 residues. In nucleotides, the CDR3 is TGTGCCAGCAGTGATCACCCCACTTGGAAACAGCTTGAGCAGTACTTC. This gives the protein CASSDHPTWKQLEQYF.

The CDR3 sequence: CASSFGGRYEQYF. The CDR3 nucleotides are TGCGCCAGCAGCTTTGGGGGTCGGTACGAGCAGTACTTC. J is TRBJ2-7 and V is TRBV5-1; D possibly matches TRBD1 or TRBD2 (5 bases each). There are 13 residues in the CDR3. Germline-derived CDR1 and CDR2 are SGHRS and YFSETQ. V lost 2 bases, J lost 4 bases, and 10 bases lay in between.

This chain joins TRBV27 and TRBJ2-1; D unclear. Germline V gene lookup returns CDR1 MNHEY and CDR2 SMNVEV (reference sequence). V was clipped by 3 bases and J by 5 bases, with 8 bases between them. This CDR3 contains 13 residues. The CDR3 sequence is CASSFSNDNEQFF. The CDR3 region has the DNA TGTGCCAGCAGTTTCTCGAACGACAATGAGCAGTTCTTC.